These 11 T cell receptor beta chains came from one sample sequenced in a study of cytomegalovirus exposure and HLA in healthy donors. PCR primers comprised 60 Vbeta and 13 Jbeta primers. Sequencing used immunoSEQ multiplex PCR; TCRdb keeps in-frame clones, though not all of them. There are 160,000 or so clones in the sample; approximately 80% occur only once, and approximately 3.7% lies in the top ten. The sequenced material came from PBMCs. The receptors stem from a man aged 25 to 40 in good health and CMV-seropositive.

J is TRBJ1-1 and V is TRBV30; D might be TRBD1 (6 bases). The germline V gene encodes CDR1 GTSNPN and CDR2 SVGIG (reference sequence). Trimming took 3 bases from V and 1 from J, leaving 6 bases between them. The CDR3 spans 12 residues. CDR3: CAWRQGNTEAFF. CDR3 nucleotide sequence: TGTGCCTGGAGACAGGGGAACACTGAAGCTTTCTTT.

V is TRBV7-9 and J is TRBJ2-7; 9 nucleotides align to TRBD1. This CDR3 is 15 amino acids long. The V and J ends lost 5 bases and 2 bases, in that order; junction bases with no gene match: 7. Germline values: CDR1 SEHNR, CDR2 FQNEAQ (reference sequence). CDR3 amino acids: CASSLVGQGPYEQYF. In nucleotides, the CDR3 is TGTGCCAGCAGCCTAGTGGGACAGGGCCCCTACGAGCAGTACTTC.

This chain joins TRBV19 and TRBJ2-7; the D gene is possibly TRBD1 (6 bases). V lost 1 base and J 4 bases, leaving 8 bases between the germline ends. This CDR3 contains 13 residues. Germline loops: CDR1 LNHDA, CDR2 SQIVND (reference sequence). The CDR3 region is CASSIGTAYEQYF. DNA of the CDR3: TGTGCCAGTAGTATAGGGACAGCATACGAGCAGTACTTC.

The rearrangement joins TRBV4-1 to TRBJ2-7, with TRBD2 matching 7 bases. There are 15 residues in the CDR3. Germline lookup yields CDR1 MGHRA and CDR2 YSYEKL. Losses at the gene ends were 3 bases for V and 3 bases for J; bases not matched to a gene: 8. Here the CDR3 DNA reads TGCGCCAGCAGCCAGCCCCACGGGACTAACTACGAGCAGTACTTC. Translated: CASSQPHGTNYEQYF.

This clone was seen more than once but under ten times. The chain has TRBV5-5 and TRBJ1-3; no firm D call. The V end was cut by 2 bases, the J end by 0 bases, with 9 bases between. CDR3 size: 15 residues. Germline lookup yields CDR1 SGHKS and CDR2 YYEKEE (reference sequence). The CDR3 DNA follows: TGTGCCAGCAGCTTTGACTGGAGCTCTGGAAACACCATATATTTT. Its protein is CASSFDWSSGNTIYF.

For the CDR3, the DNA is TGTGCCAGCAGCTTGTATGCCAGGCCTAATGAAAAACTGTTTTTT. Translated, it gives CASSLYARPNEKLFF. The chain is built from TRBV5-4 and TRBJ1-4; no clear D gene. The CDR3 is made up of 15 amino acids. Trimming cost V 1 base and J 3 bases, with 10 bases left between them. CDR1 is SGHNT and CDR2 is YYREEE in the germline V gene (reference sequence).

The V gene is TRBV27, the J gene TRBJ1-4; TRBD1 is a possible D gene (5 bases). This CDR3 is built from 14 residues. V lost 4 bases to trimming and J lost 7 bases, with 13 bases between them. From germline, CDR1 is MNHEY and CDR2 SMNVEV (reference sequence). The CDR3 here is CASSSGWGGEKLFF. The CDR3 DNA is TGTGCCAGCAGTTCAGGGTGGGGGGGTGAAAAACTGTTTTTT.

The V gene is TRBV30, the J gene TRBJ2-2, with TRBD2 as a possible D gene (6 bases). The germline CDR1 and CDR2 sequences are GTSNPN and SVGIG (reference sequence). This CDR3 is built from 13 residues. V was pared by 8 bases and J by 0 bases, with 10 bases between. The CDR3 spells CALATPNTGELFF. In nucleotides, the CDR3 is TGTGCCCTAGCGACGCCGAACACCGGGGAGCTGTTTTTT. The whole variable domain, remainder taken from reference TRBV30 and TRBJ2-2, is SQTIHQWPATLVQPVGSPLSLECTVEGTSNPNLYWYRQAAGRGLQLLFYSVGIGQISSEVPQNLSASRPQDRQFILSSKKLLLSDSGFYLCALATPNTGELFFGEGSRLTVL.

Written as DNA, the CDR3 is TGCGCCAGCAGCCCACAGGGGGCTCGCGAAAAACTGTTTTTT. It codes for CASSPQGAREKLFF. This sequence joins TRBV4-3 and TRBJ1-4; TRBD1 agrees at 9 bases. V was pared by 4 bases and J by 8 bases, with 5 bases of the junction left unmatched. The V gene's germline CDR1 is LGHNA and CDR2 YSLEER. This CDR3 spans 14 amino acids.

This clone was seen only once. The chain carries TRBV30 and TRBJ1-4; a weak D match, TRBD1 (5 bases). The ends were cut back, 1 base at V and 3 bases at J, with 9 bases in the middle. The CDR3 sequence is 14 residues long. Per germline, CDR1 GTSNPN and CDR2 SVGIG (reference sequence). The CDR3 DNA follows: TGTGCCTGGAGTGGGGGGGTGGCTAATGAAAAACTGTTTTTT. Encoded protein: CAWSGGVANEKLFF.

The CDR3 nucleotides read TGTGCCAGCAGTTCCCTCATAAACCGGGGACTAGCGGGGGGATACGAGCAGTACTTC. Residues: CASSSLINRGLAGGYEQYF. The V call is TRBV28, the J call TRBJ2-7; TRBD2 agrees at 15 bases. The junction had 14 bases not matched to a gene; V was cut back by 4 bases and J by 4 bases. The length of the CDR3 is 19 residues. Per germline, CDR1 MDHEN and CDR2 SYDVKM.